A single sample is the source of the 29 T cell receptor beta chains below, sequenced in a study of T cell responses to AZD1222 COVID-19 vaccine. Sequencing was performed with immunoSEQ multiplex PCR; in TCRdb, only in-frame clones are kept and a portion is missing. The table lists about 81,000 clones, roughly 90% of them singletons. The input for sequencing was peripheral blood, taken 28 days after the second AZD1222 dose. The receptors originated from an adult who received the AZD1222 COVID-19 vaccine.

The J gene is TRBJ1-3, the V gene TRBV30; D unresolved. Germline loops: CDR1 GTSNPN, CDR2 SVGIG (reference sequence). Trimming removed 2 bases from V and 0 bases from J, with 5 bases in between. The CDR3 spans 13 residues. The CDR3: CAWSPNSGNTIYF. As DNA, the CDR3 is TGTGCCTGGAGTCCGAACTCTGGAAACACCATATATTTT.

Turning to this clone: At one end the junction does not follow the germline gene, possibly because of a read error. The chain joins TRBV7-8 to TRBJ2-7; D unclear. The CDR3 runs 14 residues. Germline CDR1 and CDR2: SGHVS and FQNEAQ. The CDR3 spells CASSPQVLSHEQYF. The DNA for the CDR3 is TGTGCCAGCAGCCCGCAGGTCCTCTCCCACGAGCAGTACTTC.

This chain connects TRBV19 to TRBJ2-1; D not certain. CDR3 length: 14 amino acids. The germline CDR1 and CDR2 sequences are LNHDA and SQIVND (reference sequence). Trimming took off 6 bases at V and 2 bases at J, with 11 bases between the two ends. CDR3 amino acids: CASSAKVTYNEQFF. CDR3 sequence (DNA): TGTGCCAGTAGCGCAAAGGTAACCTACAATGAGCAGTTCTTC.

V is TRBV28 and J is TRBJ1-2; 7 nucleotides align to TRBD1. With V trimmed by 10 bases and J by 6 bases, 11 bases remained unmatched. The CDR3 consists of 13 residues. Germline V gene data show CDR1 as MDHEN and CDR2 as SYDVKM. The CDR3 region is CATGGRQGNGYTF. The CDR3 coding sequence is TGTGCCACCGGGGGGCGACAGGGTAATGGCTACACCTTC.

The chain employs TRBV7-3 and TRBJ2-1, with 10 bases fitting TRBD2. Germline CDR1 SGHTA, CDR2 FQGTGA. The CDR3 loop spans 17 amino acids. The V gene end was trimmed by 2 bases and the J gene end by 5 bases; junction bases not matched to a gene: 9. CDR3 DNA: TGTGCCAGCAGCTTATGGGGACCAGGACTAGCGGACAATGAGCAGTTCTTC. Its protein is CASSLWGPGLADNEQFF.

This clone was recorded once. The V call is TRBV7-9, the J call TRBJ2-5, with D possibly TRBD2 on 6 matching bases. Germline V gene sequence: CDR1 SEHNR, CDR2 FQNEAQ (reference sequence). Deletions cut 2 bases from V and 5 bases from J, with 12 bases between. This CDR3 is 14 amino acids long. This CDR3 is CASSLNAGWETQYF. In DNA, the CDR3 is TGTGCCAGCAGCTTAAATGCGGGGTGGGAGACCCAGTACTTC.

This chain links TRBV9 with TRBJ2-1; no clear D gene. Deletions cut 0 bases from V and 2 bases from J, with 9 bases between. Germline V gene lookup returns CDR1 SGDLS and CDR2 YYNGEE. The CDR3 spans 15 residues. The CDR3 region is CASSVVGGTYNEQFF. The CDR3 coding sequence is TGTGCCAGCAGCGTAGTTGGCGGAACCTACAATGAGCAGTTCTTC.

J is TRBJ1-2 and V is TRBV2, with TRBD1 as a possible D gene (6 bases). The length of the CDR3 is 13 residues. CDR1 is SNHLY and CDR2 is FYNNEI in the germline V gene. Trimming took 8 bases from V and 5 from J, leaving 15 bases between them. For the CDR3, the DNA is TGTGCCAGCGCCGCAGGGGCACTTTATGGCTACACCTTC. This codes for CASAAGALYGYTF. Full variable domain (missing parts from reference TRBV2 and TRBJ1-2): EPEVTQTPSHQVTQMGQEVILRCVPISNHLYFYWYRQILGQKVEFLVSFYNNEISEKSEIFDDQFSVERPDGSNFTLKIRSTKLEDSAMYFCASAAGALYGYTFGSGTRLTVV.

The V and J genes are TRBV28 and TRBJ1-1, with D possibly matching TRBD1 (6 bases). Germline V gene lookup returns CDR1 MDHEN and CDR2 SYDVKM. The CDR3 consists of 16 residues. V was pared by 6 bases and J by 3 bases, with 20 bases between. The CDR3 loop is CASRKTGTKGDTEAFF. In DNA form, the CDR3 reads TGTGCCAGCAGAAAGACCGGGACAAAAGGGGACACTGAAGCTTTCTTT. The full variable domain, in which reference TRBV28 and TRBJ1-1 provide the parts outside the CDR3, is DVKVTQSSRYLVKRTGEKVFLECVQDMDHENMFWYRQDPGLGLRLIYFSYDVKMKEKGDIPEGYSVSREKKERFSLILESASTNQTSMYLCASRKTGTKGDTEAFFGQGTRLTVV.

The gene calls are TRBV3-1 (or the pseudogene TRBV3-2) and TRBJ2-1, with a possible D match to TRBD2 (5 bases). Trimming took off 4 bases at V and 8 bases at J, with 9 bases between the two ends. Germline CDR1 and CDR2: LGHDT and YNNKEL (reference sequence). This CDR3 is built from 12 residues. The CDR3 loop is CASSPASYEQFF. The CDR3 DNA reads TGTGCCAGCAGCCCCGCTAGCTATGAGCAGTTCTTC.

The CDR3, as DNA: TGTGCCAGCAGGGAACAGGGGGTAATCAATGAGCAGTTCTTC. Protein sequence: CASREQGVINEQFF. J is TRBJ2-1 and V is TRBV27, with 8 nucleotides matching TRBD1. CDR3 length: 14 residues. The V gene's germline CDR1 is MNHEY and CDR2 SMNVEV (reference sequence). J was trimmed by 6 bases and V by 6 bases; bases with no gene match: 7.

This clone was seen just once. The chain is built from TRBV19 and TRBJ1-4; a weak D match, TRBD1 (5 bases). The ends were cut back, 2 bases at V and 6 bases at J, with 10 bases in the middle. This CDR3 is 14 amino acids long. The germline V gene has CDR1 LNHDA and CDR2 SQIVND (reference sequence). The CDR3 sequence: CASSIRGGDEKLFF. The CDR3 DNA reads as TGTGCCAGTAGTATACGAGGAGGGGATGAAAAACTGTTTTTT. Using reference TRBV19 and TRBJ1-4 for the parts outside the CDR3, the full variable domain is DGGITQSPKYLFRKEGQNVTLSCEQNLNHDAMYWYRQDPGQGLRLIYYSQIVNDFQKGDIAEGYSVSREKKESFPLTVTSAQKNPTAFYLCASSIRGGDEKLFFGSGTQLSVL.

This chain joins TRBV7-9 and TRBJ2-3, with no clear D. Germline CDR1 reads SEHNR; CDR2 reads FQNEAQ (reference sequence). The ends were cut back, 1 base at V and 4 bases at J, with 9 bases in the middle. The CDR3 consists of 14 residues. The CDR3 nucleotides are TGTGCCAGCAGCTTAGTGGGTGGGGCAGATACGCAGTATTTT. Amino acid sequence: CASSLVGGADTQYF.

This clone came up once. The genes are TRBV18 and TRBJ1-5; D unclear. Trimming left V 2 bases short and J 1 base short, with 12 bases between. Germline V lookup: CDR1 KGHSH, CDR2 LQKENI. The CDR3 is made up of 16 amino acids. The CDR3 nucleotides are TGTGCCAGCTCACCAACATCTGGGAACAGCAATCAGCCCCAGCATTTT. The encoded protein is CASSPTSGNSNQPQHF.

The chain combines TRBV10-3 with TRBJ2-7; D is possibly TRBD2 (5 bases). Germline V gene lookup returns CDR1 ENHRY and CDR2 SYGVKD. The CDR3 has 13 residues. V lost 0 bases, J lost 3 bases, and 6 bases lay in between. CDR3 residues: CAISESGNYEQYF. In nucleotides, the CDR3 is TGTGCCATCAGTGAGTCCGGGAACTACGAGCAGTACTTC.

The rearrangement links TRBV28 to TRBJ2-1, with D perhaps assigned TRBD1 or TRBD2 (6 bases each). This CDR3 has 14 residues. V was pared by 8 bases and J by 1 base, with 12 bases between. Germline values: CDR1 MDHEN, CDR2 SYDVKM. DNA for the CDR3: TGTGCCAGCCAAGAGGGGGGTTCCTACAATGAGCAGTTCTTC. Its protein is CASQEGGSYNEQFF. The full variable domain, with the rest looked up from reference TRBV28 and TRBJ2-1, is DVKVTQSSRYLVKRTGEKVFLECVQDMDHENMFWYRQDPGLGLRLIYFSYDVKMKEKGDIPEGYSVSREKKERFSLILESASTNQTSMYLCASQEGGSYNEQFFGPGTRLTVL.

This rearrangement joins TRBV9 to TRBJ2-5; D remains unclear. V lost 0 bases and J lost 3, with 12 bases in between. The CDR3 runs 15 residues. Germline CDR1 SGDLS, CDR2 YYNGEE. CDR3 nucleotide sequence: TGTGCCAGCAGCGTAGGTGGCACCCCAAAAGAGACCCAGTACTTC. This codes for CASSVGGTPKETQYF.

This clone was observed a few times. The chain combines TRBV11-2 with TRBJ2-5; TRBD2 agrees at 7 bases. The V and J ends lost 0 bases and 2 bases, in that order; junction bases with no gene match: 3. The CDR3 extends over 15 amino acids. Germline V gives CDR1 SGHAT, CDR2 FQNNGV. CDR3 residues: CASSLETSVQETQYF. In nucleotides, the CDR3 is TGTGCCAGCAGCTTAGAAACTAGCGTACAAGAGACCCAGTACTTC.

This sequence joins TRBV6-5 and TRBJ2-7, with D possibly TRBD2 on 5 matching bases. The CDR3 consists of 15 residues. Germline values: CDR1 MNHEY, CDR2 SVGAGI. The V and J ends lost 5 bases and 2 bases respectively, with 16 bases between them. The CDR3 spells CASSPGRVGTYEQYF. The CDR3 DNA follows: TGTGCCAGCAGTCCCGGGCGGGTAGGGACCTACGAGCAGTACTTC.

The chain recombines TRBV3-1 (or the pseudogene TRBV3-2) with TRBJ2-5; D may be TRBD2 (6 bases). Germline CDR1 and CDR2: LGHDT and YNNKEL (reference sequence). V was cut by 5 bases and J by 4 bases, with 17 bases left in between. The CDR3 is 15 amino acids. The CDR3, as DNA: TGTGCCAGCAGCGCGCGGGCTCTCGGGAGAGAGACCCAGTACTTC. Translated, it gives CASSARALGRETQYF.

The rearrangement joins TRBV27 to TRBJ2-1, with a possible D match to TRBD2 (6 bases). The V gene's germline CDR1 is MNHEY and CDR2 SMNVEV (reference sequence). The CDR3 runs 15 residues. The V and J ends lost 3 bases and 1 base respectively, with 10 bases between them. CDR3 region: CASSLEGRSYNEQFF. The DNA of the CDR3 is TGTGCCAGCAGTTTGGAGGGGCGGTCCTACAATGAGCAGTTCTTC.

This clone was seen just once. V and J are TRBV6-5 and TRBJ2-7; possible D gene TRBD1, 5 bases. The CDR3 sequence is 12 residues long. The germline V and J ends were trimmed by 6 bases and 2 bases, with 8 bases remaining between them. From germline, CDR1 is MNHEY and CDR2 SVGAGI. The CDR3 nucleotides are TGTGCCAGCAGCCGGACAACCTACGAGCAGTACTTC. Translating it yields CASSRTTYEQYF.

CDR3 DNA sequence: TGTGCCAGCAGCCGAAGTTTGAGTTCGGGAGCGGAGACCCAGTACTTC. Translating it yields CASSRSLSSGAETQYF. This chain joins TRBV3-1 (or the pseudogene TRBV3-2) and TRBJ2-5; perhaps TRBD2 as D (6 bases). The V end lost 4 bases, the J end lost 5 bases, and 20 bases lay between the germline ends. CDR1 is LGHDT and CDR2 is YNNKEL in the germline V gene (reference sequence). This CDR3 is built from 16 residues.

The CDR3 here is CASSVTGRDAEAFF. CDR3 in DNA: TGTGCCAGCTCCGTAACAGGGAGGGACGCTGAAGCTTTCTTT. V gene TRBV18 combines with J gene TRBJ1-1; a weak D match, TRBD1 (6 bases). Germline V gives CDR1 KGHSH, CDR2 LQKENI. V lost 6 bases, J lost 6 bases, and 17 bases lay in between. The CDR3 runs to 14 residues.

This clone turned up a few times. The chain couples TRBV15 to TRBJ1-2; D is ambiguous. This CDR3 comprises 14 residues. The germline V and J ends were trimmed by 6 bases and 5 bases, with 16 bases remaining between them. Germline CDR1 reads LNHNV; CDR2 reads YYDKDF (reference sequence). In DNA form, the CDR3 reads TGTGCCACCAGGCCCAGGACGACGGGATATGGCTACACCTTC. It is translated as CATRPRTTGYGYTF.

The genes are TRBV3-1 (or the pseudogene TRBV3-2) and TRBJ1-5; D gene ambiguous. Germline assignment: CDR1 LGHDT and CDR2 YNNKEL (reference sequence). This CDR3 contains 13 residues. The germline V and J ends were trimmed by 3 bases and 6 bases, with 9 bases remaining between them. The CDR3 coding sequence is TGTGCCAGCAGCCAGATGGTGGGTCAGCCCCAGCATTTT. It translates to CASSQMVGQPQHF.

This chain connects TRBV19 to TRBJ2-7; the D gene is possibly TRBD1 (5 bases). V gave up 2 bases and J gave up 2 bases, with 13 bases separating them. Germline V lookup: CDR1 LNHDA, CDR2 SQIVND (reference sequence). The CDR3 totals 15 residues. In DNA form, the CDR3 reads TGTGCCAGTAGTATACGACCAGGGTCGCCCTACGAGCAGTACTTC. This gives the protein CASSIRPGSPYEQYF.

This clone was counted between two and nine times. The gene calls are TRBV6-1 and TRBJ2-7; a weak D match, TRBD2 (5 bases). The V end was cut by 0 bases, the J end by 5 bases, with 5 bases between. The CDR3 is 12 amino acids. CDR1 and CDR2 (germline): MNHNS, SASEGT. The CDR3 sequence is CASSEAGDEQYF. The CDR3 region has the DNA TGTGCCAGCAGTGAAGCGGGAGACGAGCAGTACTTC.

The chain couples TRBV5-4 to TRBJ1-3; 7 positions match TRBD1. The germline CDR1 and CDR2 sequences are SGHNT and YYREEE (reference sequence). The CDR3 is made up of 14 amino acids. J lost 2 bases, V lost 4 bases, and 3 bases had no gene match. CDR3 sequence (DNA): TGTGCCAGCAGCCCCGACAGGGCTGGAAACACCATATATTTT. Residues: CASSPDRAGNTIYF.